Shown below are 3 T cell receptor beta chains from a single sample sequenced in a study of shared clonotypes between healthy human individuals. Assay: immunoSEQ multiplex PCR; the TCRdb copy retains only in-frame clones and omits some. The repertoire consists of 2 million to 2.5 million clones, with nearly 97% occurring once and the leading ten covering roughly 0.13%. The sequenced sample consisted of naive CD4+ T cells sorted from blood. This sample's subset: CD45RA+ positively selected. The origin of the receptors is a man between 18 and 29 years old in good health.

In the case of this clone: The same CDR3 arises from other DNA sequences in this sample as well. The chain uses TRBV10-3 and TRBJ2-1; maybe TRBD2 (5 bases). The ends were cut back, 2 bases at V and 0 bases at J, with 8 bases in the middle. Germline-derived CDR1 and CDR2 are ENHRY and SYGVKD. This CDR3 comprises 15 residues. This CDR3 reads CAISEGGGSYNEQFF. For the CDR3, the DNA is TGTGCCATCAGTGAGGGAGGTGGCTCCTACAATGAGCAGTTCTTC.

As for this clone: At one of its ends the junction is not consistent with the germline gene, which may arise from a read error. This chain connects TRBV5-4 to TRBJ2-7; D gene uncertain. The length of the CDR3 is 8 residues. Germline CDR1 and CDR2: SGHNT and YYREEE (reference sequence). The CDR3 sequence is CASSSLNF. As DNA, the CDR3 is TGTGCCAGCAGCTCCCTTAACTTC.

The V call is TRBV5-4, the J call TRBJ1-2; possible D gene TRBD1, 6 bases. This CDR3 has 15 residues. Germline lookup yields CDR1 SGHNT and CDR2 YYREEE (reference sequence). Trimming cost V 0 bases and J 3 bases, with 12 bases left between them. In nucleotides, the CDR3 is TGTGCCAGCAGCTTGGAGACAGGAGGTTACTATGGCTACACCTTC. Amino acid sequence: CASSLETGGYYGYTF. Combining the CDR3 with reference TRBV5-4 and TRBJ1-2 gives the whole variable domain ETGVTQSPTHLIKTRGQQVTLRCSSQSGHNTVSWYQQALGQGPQFIFQYYREEENGRGNFPPRFSGLQFPNYSSELNVNALELDDSALYLCASSLETGGYYGYTFGSGTRLTVV.